Sequencing of this T cell receptor (beta chain) was carried out in a study of T cell responses to AZD1222 COVID-19 vaccine. Sequencing was performed with immunoSEQ multiplex PCR; in TCRdb, only in-frame clones are kept and a portion is missing. The table has more than 250,000 clones, approximately 95% seen once. CDR1 is WSHSY, CDR2 SAAADI, per germline. The V and J ends lost 7 bases and 1 base respectively, with 12 bases between them. The length of the CDR3 is 14 residues. The chain combines TRBV10-2 with TRBJ2-3; D is unclear. This sample comprised peripheral blood, obtained on day 0 of AZD1222 vaccination. The receptor was derived from an adult in good health. Here the CDR3 reads CASNPISRTDTQYF. The CDR3 DNA follows: TGCGCCAGCAACCCGATTAGCCGCACAGATACGCAGTATTTT.